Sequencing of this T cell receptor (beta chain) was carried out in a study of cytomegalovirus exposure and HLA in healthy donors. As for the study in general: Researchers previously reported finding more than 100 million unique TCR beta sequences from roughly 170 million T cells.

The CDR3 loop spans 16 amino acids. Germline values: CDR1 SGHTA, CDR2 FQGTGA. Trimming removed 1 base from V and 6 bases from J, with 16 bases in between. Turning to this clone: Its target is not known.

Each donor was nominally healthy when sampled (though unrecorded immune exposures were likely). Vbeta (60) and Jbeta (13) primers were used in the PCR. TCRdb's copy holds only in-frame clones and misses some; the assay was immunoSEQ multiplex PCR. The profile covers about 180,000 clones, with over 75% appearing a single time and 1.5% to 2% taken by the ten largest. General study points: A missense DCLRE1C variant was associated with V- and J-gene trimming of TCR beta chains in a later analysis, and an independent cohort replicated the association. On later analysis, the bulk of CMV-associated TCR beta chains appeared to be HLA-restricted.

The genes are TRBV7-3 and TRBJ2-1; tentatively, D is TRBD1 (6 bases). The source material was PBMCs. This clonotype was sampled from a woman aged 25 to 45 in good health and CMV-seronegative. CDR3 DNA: TGTGCCAGCAGCTTAAGGGGACACGCTGTGGTCAATGAGCAGTTCTTC. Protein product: CASSLRGHAVVNEQFF.